The next 14 T cell receptor beta chains were all read from a single sample in a study of radiation and T cells in renal cell carcinoma. Time point reported: blood 4 weeks post-SBRT, at nephrectomy. Documented treatment: 15 Gy SBRT to primary tumor, nephrectomy 4 weeks later. Some clones are missing from TCRdb's copy, which holds only in-frame ones; the method was immunoSEQ multiplex PCR. The sample holds some 150,000 clones, approximately 86% seen once. The material was blood, obtained from a patient whose treatment included radiotherapy and nephrectomy. All receptors derive from a woman between 50 and 59 years old with renal cell carcinoma.

This chain links TRBV14 with TRBJ2-1; 9 nucleotides agree with TRBD1. With V trimmed by 1 base and J by 12 bases, 10 bases remained unmatched. The CDR3 loop spans 15 amino acids. Germline V gives CDR1 SGHDN, CDR2 FVKESK. The CDR3 sequence is CASSQGSGTGIRQFF. The DNA of the CDR3 is TGTGCCAGCAGCCAAGGCTCCGGGACAGGGATCCGGCAGTTCTTC.

The chain combines TRBV18 with TRBJ2-5; TRBD1 agrees at 9 bases. The CDR3 extends over 12 amino acids. Per germline, CDR1 KGHSH and CDR2 LQKENI. V dropped 8 bases and J dropped 3; count of bases not matched to a gene: 1. This chain's CDR3 is CASRDREETQYF. In DNA, the CDR3 is TGTGCCAGCCGGGACAGGGAAGAGACCCAGTACTTC. Combining the CDR3 with reference TRBV18 and TRBJ2-5 gives the whole variable domain NAGVMQNPRHLVRRRGQEARLRCSPMKGHSHVYWYRQLPEEGLKFMVYLQKENIIDESGMPKERFSAEFPKEGPSILRIQQVVRGDSAAYFCASRDREETQYFGPGTRLLVL.

The chain couples TRBV5-1 to TRBJ2-2, with 14 bases lining up with TRBD2. The V gene end was trimmed by 4 bases and the J gene end by 3 bases; junction bases not matched to a gene: 8. CDR3 length equals 18 residues. CDR1 and CDR2 from the germline V gene are SGHRS and YFSETQ. This CDR3 reads CASSLGTSGRGDTGELFF. Here the CDR3 DNA reads TGCGCCAGCAGCCTCGGGACTAGCGGGAGAGGCGACACCGGGGAGCTGTTTTTT.

V is TRBV4-1 and J is TRBJ2-1; D is undetermined. The V gene lost 4 bases and the J gene lost 9 bases, with 7 bases spanning the gap. The CDR3 runs to 11 residues. Germline CDR1 reads MGHRA; CDR2 reads YSYEKL. The CDR3, as DNA: TGCGCCAGCAGCCTTTCGGGTGAGCAGTTCTTC. Protein product: CASSLSGEQFF.

This clone came up once. The V gene is TRBV29-1, the J gene TRBJ1-2; D gene unclear. The CDR3 covers 13 residues. Between the trimmed V and J ends, which lost 0 bases and 8 bases, there was a span of 13 bases. Germline assignment: CDR1 SQVTM and CDR2 ANQGSEA. For the CDR3, the DNA is TGCAGCGTTGAAGAAGGGCGGCCCGCGGGCTACACCTTC. It encodes CSVEEGRPAGYTF.

This clone was observed a handful of times. The CDR3 spells CASSPAANEQFF. The CDR3 DNA reads TGTGCCAGCAGCCCGGCCGCCAATGAGCAGTTCTTC. The chain employs TRBV14 and TRBJ2-1; no clear D. V was trimmed by 4 bases and J by 6 bases, leaving 7 bases between them. The CDR3 spans 12 residues. CDR1 and CDR2 (germline): SGHDN, FVKESK.

The chain couples TRBV5-4 to TRBJ2-6; 12 bases are shared with TRBD1. From germline, CDR1 is SGHNT and CDR2 YYREEE (reference sequence). V lost 7 bases and J lost 2; bases outside the gene matches: 10. The CDR3 spans 18 residues. In DNA, the CDR3 is TGTGCCAGCCCCGGGACCGGGACAGGGGGCCCTGGGGCCAACGTCCTGACTTTC. This translates into CASPGTGTGGPGANVLTF.

V is TRBV6-6 and J is TRBJ2-1, with 8 bases lining up with TRBD1. V was clipped by 2 bases and J by 9 bases; unmatched bases: 9. The CDR3 sequence is 15 residues long. Germline CDR1 reads MNHNY; CDR2 reads SVGAGI (reference sequence). The CDR3 loop is CASSYRPRGLSEQFF. CDR3 coding DNA: TGTGCCAGCAGTTACCGGCCCAGGGGGCTTAGTGAGCAGTTCTTC.

The rearrangement links TRBV7-2 to TRBJ2-3; 10 bases map to TRBD2. J was trimmed by 3 bases and V by 3 bases; bases with no gene match: 3. Germline V gene data show CDR1 as SGHTA and CDR2 as FQGNSA. CDR3 length: 15 residues. CDR3 sequence: CASSFVAGGTDTQYF. CDR3 DNA: TGTGCCAGCAGCTTCGTAGCGGGGGGTACAGATACGCAGTATTTT.

The chain combines TRBV25-1 with TRBJ1-2; 7 bases align to TRBD1. The germline V gene encodes CDR1 MGHDK and CDR2 SYGVNS. This CDR3 has 13 residues. Trimming cost V 5 bases and J 4 bases; bases outside gene matches: 4. The chain's CDR3 is CASSLQGVYGYTF. Written as DNA, the CDR3 is TGTGCCAGCAGTTTGCAGGGGGTCTATGGCTACACCTTC.

Of note for this clone: This same CDR3 is encoded by further DNA sequences in the sample. The rearrangement links TRBV9 to TRBJ2-7; D is possibly TRBD1 or TRBD2 (5 bases each). This CDR3 has 14 residues. V gave up 0 bases and J gave up 0 bases, with 7 bases separating them. CDR1 is SGDLS, CDR2 YYNGEE, per germline. The CDR3: CASSVGGDSYEQYF. The CDR3 DNA sequence: TGTGCCAGCAGCGTAGGAGGGGACTCCTACGAGCAGTACTTC.

The chain links TRBV7-8 to TRBJ2-7, with D possibly being TRBD1 or TRBD2 (5 bases each). Trimming cost V 2 bases and J 4 bases, with 15 bases left between them. Germline CDR1 SGHVS, CDR2 FQNEAQ. The CDR3 sequence is 15 residues long. The CDR3 region is CASSLSEQGAYEQYF. In DNA, the CDR3 is TGTGCCAGCAGCTTAAGCGAGCAGGGAGCGTACGAGCAGTACTTC.

The rearrangement uses TRBV10-3 and TRBJ2-6, with a possible D match to TRBD1 (5 bases). Trimming removed 10 bases at V and 0 bases at J, with 16 bases between. From germline, CDR1 is ENHRY and CDR2 SYGVKD. This CDR3 spans 16 amino acids. The CDR3 DNA sequence: TGTGCCACACAGGCGACATCCAGCTCTGGGGCCAACGTCCTGACTTTC. It is translated as CATQATSSSGANVLTF.

This chain joins TRBV5-1 and TRBJ2-5, with 9 bases lining up with TRBD2. The V and J ends lost 2 bases and 5 bases, in that order; junction bases with no gene match: 7. The germline gives CDR1 SGHRS, CDR2 YFSETQ. The CDR3 runs to 15 residues. Here the CDR3 reads CASSFGGSGGETQYF. The CDR3 DNA is TGCGCCAGCAGCTTTGGGGGTAGCGGGGGTGAGACCCAGTACTTC.